This entry lists 6 T cell receptor beta chains sequenced from one sample in a study of identical twins. TCRdb reprocessed the 5' RACE reads with MiXCR, giving one entry per CDR3 protein. The sample carries some 1,700,000 distinct CDR3 sequences, under 35% recorded once. Sequenced input: cord blood. All receptors derive from a newborn girl in good health.

The rearrangement links TRBV7-9 to TRBJ1-2; no reliable D call. Germline V CDR1 and CDR2: SEHNR, FQNEAQ (reference sequence). V gave up 6 bases and J gave up 3 bases, with 8 bases separating them. This CDR3 contains 12 residues. The CDR3 DNA reads TGTGCCAGCAGACCGGCCTACTATGGCTACACCTTC. Residues: CASRPAYYGYTF. Together with reference TRBV7-9 and TRBJ1-2, the CDR3 gives the full variable domain: DTGVSQNPRHKITKRGQNVTFRCDPISEHNRLYWYRQTLGQGPEFLTYFQNEAQLEKSRLLSDRFSAERPKGSFSTLEIQRTEQGDSAMYLCASRPAYYGYTFGSGTRLTVV.

This clonotype appeared a few times. The V call is TRBV20-1, the J call TRBJ2-3; 11 bases fit TRBD2. The CDR3 runs to 19 residues. The V gene end was trimmed by 5 bases and the J gene end by 1 base; junction bases not matched to a gene: 17. Germline V lookup: CDR1 DFQATT, CDR2 SNEGSKA (reference sequence). The CDR3: CSASPPGTSGRGGTDTQYF. Written as DNA, the CDR3 is TGCAGTGCTTCCCCTCCCGGGACTAGCGGTCGAGGGGGCACAGATACGCAGTATTTT.

This clonotype was seen more than once but under ten times. The CDR3 sequence: CASSGTGKGSNQPQHF. The CDR3 nucleotides read TGTGCCAGCAGTGGGACAGGGAAGGGGAGCAATCAGCCCCAGCATTTT. The chain employs TRBV27 and TRBJ1-5, with TRBD1 identical over 9 bases. The CDR3 has 16 residues. Germline V CDR1 and CDR2: MNHEY, SMNVEV (reference sequence). V lost 5 bases and J lost 1; bases outside the gene matches: 6.

With respect to this clonotype: In this CDR3 the conserved last residue, phenylalanine or tryptophan, is missing, so a read error is likely. The CDR3 sequence is CSVEGLRASNEQFY. The CDR3 DNA follows: TGCAGCGTTGAAGGTCTCCGGGCCAGCAATGAGCAGTTCTAC. This sequence joins TRBV29-1 and TRBJ2-1; no clear D gene. Per the germline V gene, CDR1 is SQVTM and CDR2 is ANQGSEA. This CDR3 is 14 amino acids long. V lost 1 base and J 6 bases, leaving 13 bases between the germline ends.

The chain is built from TRBV28 and TRBJ2-7; 9 positions agree with TRBD1. The CDR3 totals 16 residues. Germline assignment: CDR1 MDHEN and CDR2 SYDVKM. J lost 4 bases, V lost 2 bases, and 9 bases had no gene match. CDR3 nucleotide sequence: TGTGCCAGCAGTTTAGCCGGCGGACAGGGGCGGTACGAGCAGTACTTC. Translation: CASSLAGGQGRYEQYF.

V gene TRBV27 combines with J gene TRBJ2-6; no reliable D call. Germline V gene sequence: CDR1 MNHEY, CDR2 SMNVEV (reference sequence). The CDR3 totals 15 residues. Trimming removed 5 bases at V and 6 bases at J, with 14 bases between. Here the CDR3 DNA reads TGTGCCAGCAGTCGAGTGGGCCGCGCGGCCAACGTCCTGACTTTC. Translated: CASSRVGRAANVLTF.